This section outlines one T cell receptor (beta chain) sequence together with its context. Its matching antigen is unknown. TCRdb's table, derived via immunoSEQ multiplex PCR, lists solely in-frame clones and lacks some. This table has about 2.1 million clones, 93% appearing once. The data originate from a study of shared clonotypes between healthy human individuals. Study results and limitations: Naive subsets generally had larger estimated richness than memory subsets.

The naive CD8 population came from CD45RO-negative cells selected for CCR7, without terminally differentiated effector memory CD45RA+ cells. The CDR3 length is 17 residues. Germline assignment: CDR1 MNHEY and CDR2 SMNVEV (reference sequence). V was pared by 2 bases and J by 1 base, with 17 bases between. This rearrangement joins TRBV27 to TRBJ1-1; tentatively, D is TRBD1 (5 bases). The TCR comes from a man aged 18 to 29 in good health. Some clones in this sample may be carry-over from other donors' samples. The sequenced material came from naive CD8+ T cells from PBMCs. In nucleotides, the CDR3 is TGTGCCAGCAGTTTAGGAAGGGGCCAACTCTCGAACACTGAAGCTTTCTTT. The encoded protein is CASSLGRGQLSNTEAFF.